This is a list of T cell receptor beta chains from one sample in a study of T cell repertoires in cytomegalovirus infection. TCRdb recomputed calls from the reads with MiXCR, one row per CDR3 protein. This table holds roughly 320,000 distinct CDR3 sequences, approximately 8.9% found once. Sequencing was done on a sample of PBMCs. The origin of the receptors is a human donor in good health (CMV status not recorded). Some clones in this sample may be carry-over from other donors' samples. The CDR3 runs from the conserved cysteine through the conserved F or W. A D gene is named only where the DNA matches it firmly. For some rows the clone size is stated as once, few or many, or as a class when expanded; others skip it.

clone_size,j_call,v_call,d_call,cdr3_nt,cdr3_aa
many,TRBJ2-7,TRBV20-1,NA,TGCAGTGCTAGAGATCCCCGGATTGGACAGATTTACGAGCAGTACTTC,CSARDPRIGQIYEQYF
NA,TRBJ2-1,TRBV12-3/TRBV12-4,TRBD1,TGTGCCAGCAGTTTCTCGTATTACAGGGGGTGGGGATACAATGAGCAGTTCTTC,CASSFSYYRGWGYNEQFF
many,TRBJ1-3,TRBV5-1,TRBD1,TGCGCCAGCAGCCGTCAATTACAGGGGGCTGGAAACACCATATATTTT,CASSRQLQGAGNTIYF
many,TRBJ2-6,TRBV28,NA,TGTGCCAGCTTTTCTCAGGGGCCCTTCGTAGGGACCAACGTCCTGACTTTC,CASFSQGPFVGTNVLTF
many,TRBJ2-2,TRBV6-2/TRBV6-3,TRBD2,TGTGCCAGCAGTTACTCGAGTAGCGGGGGTTTGTACGCGAACACCGGGGAGCTGTTTTTT,CASSYSSSGGLYANTGELFF
many,TRBJ1-5,TRBV20-1,NA,TGCAGTGCTAAAGGACAGACGGATCAGCCCCAGCATTTT,CSAKGQTDQPQHF
few,TRBJ2-2,TRBV20-1,NA,TGCAGTGCTAGAGATAGGAGAGGTACGAACACCGGGGAGCTGTTTTTT,CSARDRRGTNTGELFF
many,TRBJ1-6,TRBV6-2/TRBV6-3,TRBD1,TGTGCCAGCAGTCCGTTGAGGGCAGCACCAGGGGGAAACCCCCTCCACTTT,CASSPLRAAPGGNPLHF
many,TRBJ1-1,TRBV29-1,TRBD1,TGCAGCGTTGTGGACAGGGTGAACACTGAAGCTTTCTTT,CSVVDRVNTEAFF
many,TRBJ2-7,TRBV29-1,NA,TGCAGCGTTGAAGATGGGGTACGGGACGAGCAGTACTTC,CSVEDGVRDEQYF
many,TRBJ2-5,TRBV7-2,NA,TGTGCCAGCGGGGCGCGGGGGCGGGGGGAGACCCAGTACTTC,CASGARGRGETQYF
few,TRBJ2-1,TRBV14,TRBD2,TGTGCCAGCAGCCAAGATCCTTGGCTAGCGGGTTACAATGAGCAGTTCTTC,CASSQDPWLAGYNEQFF
few,TRBJ2-5,TRBV5-4,NA,TGTGCCAGCAGCATAGCTAGGAGAGAGACCCAGTACTTC,CASSIARRETQYF
many,TRBJ1-6,TRBV6-1,NA,TGTGCCAGCAGTGAACAATGGGACCGTGCGATGGGTTCACCCCTCCACTTT,CASSEQWDRAMGSPLHF
many,TRBJ1-1,TRBV20-1,NA,TGCAGTGCTAACTCCCCCGGGGGTAGGGCTTTCTTT,CSANSPGGRAFF
NA,TRBJ2-7,TRBV5-1,TRBD1,TGCGCCAGCGGGATCGGGGGGACAGGGATCTTCGAGCAGTACTTC,CASGIGGTGIFEQYF
few,TRBJ2-7,TRBV7-9,TRBD1,TGTGCCAGCAGCTCACTCGGACAGGGCGAGAGCTCCTACGAGCAGTACTTC,CASSSLGQGESSYEQYF
NA,TRBJ2-1,TRBV12-3/TRBV12-4,TRBD1,TGTGCCAGCAGACCAATTGGCACAGGGGGCGCGATGAATGAGCAGTTCTTC,CASRPIGTGGAMNEQFF
many,TRBJ2-1,TRBV28,NA,TGTGCCAGCAGTTTGGGGGGGCGAGCCTACAATGAGCAGTTCTTC,CASSLGGRAYNEQFF
many,TRBJ1-2,TRBV19,TRBD1,TGTGCCAGTACCGACAGGGGGCGAAGAGAGGGCTACACCTTC,CASTDRGRREGYTF
many,TRBJ2-5,TRBV20-1,TRBD2,TGCAGTGCGTTCGCGACTAGCGGGGATCAAGAGACCCAGTACTTC,CSAFATSGDQETQYF
many,TRBJ1-6,TRBV7-2,TRBD1,TGTGCCAGCAGCACGGGACAGGCCAATTCACCCCTCCACTTT,CASSTGQANSPLHF
many,TRBJ2-1,TRBV20-1,NA,TGCAGTGCTAGAGATAGTAATAAATACAATGAGCAGTTCTTC,CSARDSNKYNEQFF
many,TRBJ1-5,TRBV27,TRBD1,TGTGCCAGCAGAACAGGGGTTGAGCAGCCCCAGCATTTT,CASRTGVEQPQHF